The 17 T cell receptor beta chains reported below all come from one sample, sequenced in a study of T cells after yellow fever vaccination. TCRdb reprocessed the 5' RACE reads via MiXCR and lists one record per CDR3 protein. The table includes 450,000 to 550,000 distinct CDR3 sequences, roughly 22% detected once. Sample: PBMCs, taken roughly 23 days after the first yellow fever vaccination. Source of these receptors: a young man who received the YFV17D yellow fever vaccine.

The chain combines TRBV28 with TRBJ2-7; TRBD1 matches 9 bases. Germline V gives CDR1 MDHEN, CDR2 SYDVKM. This CDR3 spans 17 amino acids. Unmatched junction bases numbered 12, after V lost 5 bases and J lost 1 base. CDR3 DNA: TGTGCCAGCAGTACCAAGCTCCGGGACAGGGCTTCCTACGAGCAGTACGTC. Translation gives CASSTKLRDRASYEQYV.

This chain links TRBV6-4 with TRBJ2-1; 7 bases agree with TRBD2. Germline V gene data show CDR1 as MRHNA and CDR2 as SNTAGT. The CDR3 extends over 15 amino acids. Unmatched junction bases numbered 1, after V lost 0 bases and J lost 2 bases. The CDR3 is CASSDSGTTYNEQFF. CDR3 in DNA: TGTGCCAGCAGTGACTCTGGGACTACCTACAATGAGCAGTTCTTC.

This clonotype was seen more than once but under ten times. Written as DNA, the CDR3 is TGCGCCAGCAGCCAGAGGGCGGGGATTCCCTCCTACAATGAGCAGTTCTTC. Protein: CASSQRAGIPSYNEQFF. J is TRBJ2-1 and V is TRBV5-1, with a tentative D call TRBD2 (6 bases). The V end was cut by 4 bases, the J end by 0 bases, with 17 bases between. The germline V gene encodes CDR1 SGHRS and CDR2 YFSETQ. The CDR3 length is 17 residues.

This clonotype has more than one count but fewer than ten. The chain uses TRBV24-1 and TRBJ2-5, with D possibly TRBD1 on 5 matching bases. The V end was cut by 2 bases, the J end by 3 bases, with 21 bases between. The CDR3 totals 18 residues. CDR1 is KGHDR, CDR2 SFDVKD, per germline. Here the CDR3 DNA reads TGTGCCACCAGTGATTCTACTGGACAAGGGGCTTGGAAAGAGACCCAGTACTTC. Protein: CATSDSTGQGAWKETQYF.

This clonotype was detected only a few times. V usage is TRBV10-3 and J usage is TRBJ2-5, with 7 bases lining up with TRBD2. Looked up from germline, CDR1 is ENHRY and CDR2 is SYGVKD. Trimming removed 2 bases from V and 5 bases from J; junction bases left unmatched: 11. The CDR3 is 16 amino acids. The CDR3 nucleotides read TGTGCCATCAGTGAGATCGACGGGGGGAACATGGAGACCCAGTACTTC. Translation: CAISEIDGGNMETQYF.

Turning to this clonotype: A far more abundant clone sits one base away, making this likely a read error. J is TRBJ2-5 and V is TRBV3-1, with D hard to call. The germline V and J ends were trimmed by 3 bases and 3 bases, with 2 bases remaining between them. The CDR3 is made up of 11 amino acids. CDR1 is LGHDT and CDR2 is YNNKEL in the germline V gene (reference sequence). As DNA, the CDR3 is TGTGCCAGCAGCCAGAAAGAGACCCAGTACTTC. It is translated as CASSQKETQYF.

A few counts support this clonotype. The rearrangement uses TRBV12-3 or TRBV12-4 and TRBJ2-5; 10 nucleotides line up with TRBD2. V lost 5 bases and J lost 4; bases outside the gene matches: 10. The CDR3 runs to 16 residues. CDR3 sequence (DNA): TGTGCCAGCAGTCCCCCCAGCGGGGGGGCCTTAGAGACCCAGTACTTC. Residues: CASSPPSGGALETQYF.

The chain carries TRBV21-1 and TRBJ2-7; TRBD1 is the table's D call and was not checked against the DNA. TRBV21-1 is a listed pseudogene. This CDR3 spans 12 amino acids. As DNA, the CDR3 is TGTGCCAGCCGCCCGGGGGGAGACGAGCAGTACGTC. This sequence encodes CASRPGGDEQYV.

The table lists this clonotype with a few counts. The CDR3 is CASSEDGYVSYEQYV. In DNA, the CDR3 is TGTGCCAGCAGTGAAGACGGGTACGTCTCCTACGAGCAGTACGTC. The chain links TRBV6-1 to TRBJ2-7; D not certain. V was pared by 1 base and J by 0 bases, with 10 bases between. This CDR3 region has 15 residues. Germline assignment: CDR1 MNHNS and CDR2 SASEGT.

The chain is built from TRBV29-1 and TRBJ1-1; D uncertain. V dropped 4 bases and J dropped 4 bases, with 10 bases sitting between them. The V gene's germline CDR1 is SQVTM and CDR2 ANQGSEA. This CDR3 spans 12 amino acids. CDR3 DNA: TGCAGCGTTGGAAAGGTACCCACTGAAGCTTTCTTT. Protein: CSVGKVPTEAFF. The variable domain in full, with the rest retrieved from reference TRBV29-1 and TRBJ1-1, is SAVISQKPSRDICQRGTSLTIQCQVDSQVTMMFWYRQQPGQSLTLIATANQGSEATYESGFVIDKFPISRPNLTFSTLTVSNMSPEDSSIYLCSVGKVPTEAFFGQGTRLTVV.

Only a few counts were recorded for this clonotype. The chain combines TRBV7-2 with TRBJ1-5, with D uncertain. This CDR3 has 15 residues. Germline loops: CDR1 SGHTA, CDR2 FQGNSA. Trimming removed 0 bases from V and 2 bases from J, with 8 bases in between. DNA for the CDR3: TGTGCCAGCAGCTTAGCTAGCCTCGGCAATCAGCCCCAGCATTTT. Residues: CASSLASLGNQPQHF.

The table lists this clonotype with a few counts. The rearrangement uses TRBV6-2 or TRBV6-3 and TRBJ1-2; tentatively, D is TRBD1 (5 bases). This CDR3 region has 13 residues. V was cut by 6 bases and J by 5 bases, with 13 bases left in between. Germline lookup yields CDR1 MNHEY and CDR2 SVGEGT. The CDR3 DNA reads TGTGCCAGCAGCGAGGGACTGGTTTATGGCTACACCTTC. Its translation: CASSEGLVYGYTF.

This chain links TRBV5-1 with TRBJ1-1, with D unclear. Germline values: CDR1 SGHRS, CDR2 YFSETQ. Trimming cost V 0 bases and J 2 bases, with 11 bases left between them. The CDR3 is made up of 15 amino acids. DNA for the CDR3: TGCGCCAGCAGCTTGGCAGGAAGCGGAAACACTGAAGCTTTCTTT. Amino acids: CASSLAGSGNTEAFF.

In the case of this clonotype: Lacking the conserved final phenylalanine or tryptophan, this CDR3 likely reflects a read error. The chain carries TRBV12-3 or TRBV12-4 and TRBJ2-5, with D possibly TRBD1 on 6 matching bases. This CDR3 region has 15 residues. With 7 bases removed from V and 2 bases from J, the gap between germline ends came to 17 bases. The CDR3 protein is CASTGGRGGQETQYY. CDR3 in DNA: TGTGCCAGCACCGGTGGCAGGGGTGGGCAAGAGACCCAGTACTAC.

The V and J genes are TRBV13 and TRBJ2-1; the match to TRBD1 covers 8 bases. Looked up from germline, CDR1 is PRHDT and CDR2 is FYEKMQ (reference sequence). The length of the CDR3 is 14 residues. Unmatched junction bases numbered 9, after V lost 7 bases and J lost 7 bases. CDR3 protein: CASTHRTGLNEQFF. The CDR3 DNA reads as TGTGCCAGCACCCACCGGACAGGGTTGAATGAGCAGTTCTTC. The full variable domain, completed using reference TRBV13 and TRBJ2-1, is AAGVIQSPRHLIKEKRETATLKCYPIPRHDTVYWYQQGPGQDPQFLISFYEKMQSDKGSIPDRFSAQQFSDYHSELNMSSLELGDSALYFCASTHRTGLNEQFFGPGTRLTVL.

This clonotype was picked up a small number of times. The chain has TRBV5-1 and TRBJ2-5; TRBD2 agrees at 9 bases. J lost 5 bases, V lost 4 bases, and 6 bases had no gene match. The CDR3 runs to 14 residues. Germline assignment: CDR1 SGHRS and CDR2 YFSETQ. The CDR3 region has the DNA TGCGCCAGCAGCGGGACTAGCTCGGGGGAGACCCAGTACTTC. As protein: CASSGTSSGETQYF. The variable domain in full, with the rest retrieved from reference TRBV5-1 and TRBJ2-5, is KAGVTQTPRYLIKTRGQQVTLSCSPISGHRSVSWYQQTPGQGLQFLFEYFSETQRNKGNFPGRFSGRQFSNSRSEMNVSTLELGDSALYLCASSGTSSGETQYFGPGTRLLVL.

The chain carries TRBV5-6 and TRBJ2-3; possible D gene TRBD1, 6 bases. This CDR3 contains 15 residues. Germline V gene data show CDR1 as SGHDT and CDR2 as YYEEEE. Trimming removed 2 bases at V and 9 bases at J, with 19 bases between. The CDR3 region has the DNA TGTGCCAGCAGCTTCTGGACAGCCGGTGACGGCACGCAGTATTTT. Translated, it gives CASSFWTAGDGTQYF.